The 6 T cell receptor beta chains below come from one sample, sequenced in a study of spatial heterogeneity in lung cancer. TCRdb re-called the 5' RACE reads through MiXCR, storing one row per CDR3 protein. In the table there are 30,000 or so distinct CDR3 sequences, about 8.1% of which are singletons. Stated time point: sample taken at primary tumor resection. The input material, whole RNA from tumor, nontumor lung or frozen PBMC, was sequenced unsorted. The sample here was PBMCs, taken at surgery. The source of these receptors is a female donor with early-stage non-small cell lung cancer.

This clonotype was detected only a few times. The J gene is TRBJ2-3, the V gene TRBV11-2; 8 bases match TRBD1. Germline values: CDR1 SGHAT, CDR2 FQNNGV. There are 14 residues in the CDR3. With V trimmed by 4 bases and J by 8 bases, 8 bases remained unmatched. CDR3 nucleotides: TGTGCCAGCAGCTCCTCAGGGGGCGTAGGTACGCAGTATTTT. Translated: CASSSSGGVGTQYF.

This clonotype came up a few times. In DNA form, the CDR3 reads TGTGCCAGTAGCCCTCGGGACAGGCCGGCTCAGCCCCAGCATTTT. Protein: CASSPRDRPAQPQHF. The V gene is TRBV19, the J gene TRBJ1-5; 8 nucleotides line up with TRBD1. The germline gives CDR1 LNHDA, CDR2 SQIVND (reference sequence). The CDR3 contains 15 residues. V lost 6 bases and J lost 6; bases outside the gene matches: 10.

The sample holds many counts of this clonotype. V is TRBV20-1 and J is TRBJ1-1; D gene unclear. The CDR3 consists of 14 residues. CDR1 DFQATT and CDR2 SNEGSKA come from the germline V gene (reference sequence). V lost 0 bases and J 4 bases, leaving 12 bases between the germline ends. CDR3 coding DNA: TGCAGTGCTAGAGAGAGGGCCGTGGGCACTGAAGCTTTCTTT. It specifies CSARERAVGTEAFF.

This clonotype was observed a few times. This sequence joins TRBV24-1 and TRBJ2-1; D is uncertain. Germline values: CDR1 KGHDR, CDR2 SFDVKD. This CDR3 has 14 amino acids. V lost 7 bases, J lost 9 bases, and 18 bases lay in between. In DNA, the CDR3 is TGTGCCACCAGAATCGGGCGACGTCGAGTTGAGCAGTTCTTC. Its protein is CATRIGRRRVEQFF.

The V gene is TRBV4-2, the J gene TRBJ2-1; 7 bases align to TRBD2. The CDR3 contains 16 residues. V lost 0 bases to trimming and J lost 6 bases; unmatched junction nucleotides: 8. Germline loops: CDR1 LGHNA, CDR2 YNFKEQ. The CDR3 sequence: CASSQDLGGRGNEQFF. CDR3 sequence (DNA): TGTGCCAGCAGCCAAGATTTGGGAGGGAGGGGCAATGAGCAGTTCTTC.

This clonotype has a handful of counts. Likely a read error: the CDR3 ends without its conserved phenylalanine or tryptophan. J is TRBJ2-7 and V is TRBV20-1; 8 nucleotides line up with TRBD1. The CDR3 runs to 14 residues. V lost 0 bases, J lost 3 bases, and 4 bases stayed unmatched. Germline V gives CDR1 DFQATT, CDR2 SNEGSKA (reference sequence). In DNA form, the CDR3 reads TGCAGTGCTAGAGAAGCAGGGGGCGTCTACGAGCAGTACTCC. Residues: CSAREAGGVYEQYS.